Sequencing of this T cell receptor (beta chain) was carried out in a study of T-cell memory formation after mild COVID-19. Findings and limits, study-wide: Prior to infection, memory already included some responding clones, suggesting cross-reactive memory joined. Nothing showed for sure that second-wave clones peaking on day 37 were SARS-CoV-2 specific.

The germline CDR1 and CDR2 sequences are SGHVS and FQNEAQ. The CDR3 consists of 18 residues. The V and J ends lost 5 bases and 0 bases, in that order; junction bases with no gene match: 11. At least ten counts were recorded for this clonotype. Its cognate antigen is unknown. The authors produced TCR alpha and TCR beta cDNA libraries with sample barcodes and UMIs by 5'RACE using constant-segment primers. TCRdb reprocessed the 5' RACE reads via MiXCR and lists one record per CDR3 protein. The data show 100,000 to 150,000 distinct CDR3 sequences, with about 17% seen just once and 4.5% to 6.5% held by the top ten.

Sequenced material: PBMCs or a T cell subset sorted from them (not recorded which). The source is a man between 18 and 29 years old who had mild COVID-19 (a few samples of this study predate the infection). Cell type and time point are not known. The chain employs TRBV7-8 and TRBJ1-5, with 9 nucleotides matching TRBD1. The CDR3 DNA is TGTGCCAGCAGCCCCGACAGGGGGACCAGATATAGCAATCAGCCCCAGCATTTT. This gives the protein CASSPDRGTRYSNQPQHF.